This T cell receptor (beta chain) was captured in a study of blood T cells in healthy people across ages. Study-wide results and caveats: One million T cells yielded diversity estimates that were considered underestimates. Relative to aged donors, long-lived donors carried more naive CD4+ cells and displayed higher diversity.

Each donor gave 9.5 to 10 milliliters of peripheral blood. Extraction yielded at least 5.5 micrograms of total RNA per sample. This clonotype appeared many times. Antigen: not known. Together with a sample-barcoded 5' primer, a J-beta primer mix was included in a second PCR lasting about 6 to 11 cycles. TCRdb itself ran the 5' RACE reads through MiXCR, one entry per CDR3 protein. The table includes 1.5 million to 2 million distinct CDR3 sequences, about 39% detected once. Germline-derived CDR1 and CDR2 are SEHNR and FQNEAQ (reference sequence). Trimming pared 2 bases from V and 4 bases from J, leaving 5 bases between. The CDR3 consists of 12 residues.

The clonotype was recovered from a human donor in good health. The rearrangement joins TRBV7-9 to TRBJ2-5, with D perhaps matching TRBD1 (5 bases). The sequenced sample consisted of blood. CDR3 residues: CASSLQGETQYF. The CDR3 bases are TGTGCCAGCAGCTTACAGGGAGAGACCCAGTACTTC.